This T cell receptor beta chain was documented in a study of cytomegalovirus exposure and HLA in healthy donors. Study at large: Of 398 genotyped donors, about 80% clustered with self-reported Caucasian donors.

The CDR3 has 15 residues. The germline V gene has CDR1 MDHEN and CDR2 SYDVKM. Trimming shortened V by 7 bases and J by 11 bases, and 25 bases separated the two germline ends. A multiplex PCR was run with 60 Vbeta primers and 13 Jbeta primers. TCRdb keeps only in-frame clones here, not all; method: immunoSEQ multiplex PCR. The repertoire holds about 140,000 clones, with around 70% as singletons. Study-level points and caveats: Per a later analysis, HLA-associated TCR beta chains showed more clonal expansion than other, equally common TCR beta chains.

About this clone itself: As yet, its antigen is unknown.

The source is a woman aged 30 to 39 in good health and CMV-seronegative. The sample consisted of PBMCs. J is TRBJ2-3 and V is TRBV28; D possibly corresponds to TRBD1 (5 bases). The DNA for the CDR3 is TGTGCCAGCAACCCTTCCTCTGGGGCAGAGGCTGTGCAGTATTTT. Its protein is CASNPSSGAEAVQYF.